This entry features one T cell receptor beta chain sequence. The target of this receptor is not known. Per-base qualities were not stored, and no clone one base away is much larger. The sample originates from a study of blood T cell repertoires in COVID-19 (dated by TCRdb to 2020 to 2022). In terms of the full investigation: Samples covering the acute and convalescent phases of COVID-19 were provided by collaborators in the United States, Italy and Spain. The material from the prospective study consisted of cDNA or gDNA derived from T cells, B-cell-depleted T cells, or PBMCs. Deeply sampled blood TCRbeta repertoires from subjects exposed to, actively infected with, or recovered from COVID-19 were included in the dataset. The repertoires were released in a freely available public database intended as a resource for research on the immune response to SARS-CoV-2. Samples came from the ongoing ImmuneRACE study (first 160 participants) plus 1,254 subjects from 6 global collaborators. Nearly every sample came with metadata listing a de-identified subject ID, COVID-19 status, age in years and sex. Where HLA class I and class II types were available, the types were taken from metadata supplied by the sample provider, not from assay-based typing.

From the germline V gene (reference sequence), CDR1 is DFQATT and CDR2 is SNEGSKA. There are 15 amino acids in the CDR3, from cysteine to phenylalanine inclusive. The sequence is cut down to CDR3 DNA, 45 bases in frame from base 1. V was cut back by 3 bases and J by 2 bases, leaving a gap of 15 bases between them. Overall results and qualifications from the work: How much clinical and demographic metadata was included differed by source and by participant, and the metadata was provided uncurated.

The collaborating institutions used their own protocols to collect whole blood in K2EDTA tubes. Collaborator samples were shipped for TCRbeta analysis as frozen whole blood, isolated PBMCs, or DNA extracted from either sample type. The immunoSEQ Assay, a bias-controlled multiplex PCR, was used to amplify TCRbeta CDR3 regions from genomic DNA. In the source study's methods: Within the assay, amplification of reference gene primers was used to estimate how many nucleated cells each sample contained. To quantify the absolute abundance of each unique TCRbeta CDR3 rearrangement, sequence reads were collapsed and filtered. For each sample, productive Simpson clonality was calculated by taking the square root of Simpson's diversity index across productive rearrangements. TCRdb provides this immuneACCESS table in a form limited to in-frame rearrangements. Some clones are lacking; in checked studies, under half of them reflect an unresolved V gene, and why the rest are absent is not known. Clone size and the V and J calls come from that table; the DNA yielded D and trimming. The sample table lists fewer than 150,000 clones, 75% to 90% of them with a count of one. Roughly 4% of the sample goes to the ten largest clones.

The sample comprised peripheral blood. The rearrangement joined TRBV20-1 to TRBJ2-3; the D gene remains uncertain. The sequence was obtained from a woman of 80 years or more with acute or convalescent COVID-19. The nucleotide sequence reads TGCAGTGCTAGTCGACGGGTGTGGTTCACAGATACGCAGTATTTT. The translation is CSASRRVWFTDTQYF.